This entry concerns a single T cell receptor (beta chain). Cohort placement rested on clinical history that participants reported themselves. In Cohort 3, a recovered donor had either two negative PCRs, clearance, or symptom resolution. The data were taken from a study of blood T cell repertoires in COVID-19. Overall study: Sources were T cells, B-cell-depleted T cells, or PBMCs; the material itself was cDNA or gDNA.

V was shortened by 1 base and J by 7 bases, with 16 bases between the two germline ends. The germline V gene encodes CDR1 LGHDT and CDR2 YNNKEL (reference sequence). This CDR3 is built from 15 residues. The data were produced by immunoSEQ multiplex PCR, yet TCRdb's version contains in-frame clones alone and is incomplete. The table records some 420,000 clones, roughly nine tenths of them present only once. The sample comprised PBMCs or T cells enriched from blood (not recorded which). The V and J genes are TRBV3-1 (or the pseudogene TRBV3-2) and TRBJ1-2; a possible D gene is TRBD1 (6 bases). The source is a young man who had recovered from COVID-19. CDR3 nucleotide sequence: TGTGCCAGCAGCCAAGGACAGGCAAGCTTCTCTGGCTACACCTTC. Its protein product is CASSQGQASFSGYTF.